This T cell receptor beta chain came from a study of cytomegalovirus exposure and HLA in healthy donors. About this clone itself: Its antigen is currently unknown.

Study results and limitations: Prior analysis indicated that the majority of TCR beta V segments exhibited productivity approximately 90% or approximately 30% of the time. Association of approximately 18,000 TCR beta sequences with HLA alleles was found at 0.05 false discovery rate in a later analysis.

The V and J ends lost 8 bases and 1 base respectively, with 5 bases between them. This CDR3 has 11 amino acids. From germline, CDR1 is MDHEN and CDR2 SYDVKM. Vbeta (60) and Jbeta (13) primers were used in the PCR. The protocol was immunoSEQ multiplex PCR, while the TCRdb copy is restricted to in-frame clones and leaves out a portion. The profile shows more than 75,000 clones, 70% to 90% of them singletons. When sampled, the donors appeared nominally healthy, though they likely had unrecorded immune exposures. The receptor's source is a woman between 18 and 29 years old in good health and CMV-seropositive. The gene calls are TRBV28 and TRBJ1-2; no definite D call. The specimen was PBMCs. CDR3 residues: CASRYNYGYTF. CDR3 in DNA: TGTGCCAGCCGCTATAACTATGGCTACACCTTC.